This T cell receptor beta chain was sequenced for a study of response to subunit inactivated influenza vaccine. This clonotype was counted many times. The target antigen is unknown. The germline V and J ends were trimmed by 1 base and 5 bases, with 8 bases remaining between them. The CDR3 is 13 residues long. Germline values: CDR1 SGHAT, CDR2 FQNNGV. Study conclusions and caveats: Every seasonal influenza vaccination brings in few new T cells, the authors suggested.

Via MiXCR, TCRdb re-called the RT-PCR reads, giving one row per CDR3 protein. The sample yields hundreds of thousands of distinct CDR3 sequences, around 8% seen once. The clonotype was recovered from a man aged 50 to 75 who received an inactivated influenza vaccine. The material was PBMCs from blood, obtained around 25 months after vaccination. The chain employs TRBV11-2 and TRBJ2-5; D is possibly TRBD1 (6 bases). CDR3 protein: CASSLAQGETQYF. For the CDR3, the DNA is TGTGCCAGCAGCTTAGCCCAGGGGGAGACCCAGTACTTC.